This T cell receptor (beta chain) appears in the sequencing data of a study of glioma-infiltrating T cells. General study results and limits: Non-neoplastic patients had below-expected tissue-blood divergence, while all gliomas exceeded expectation. Tissue and blood shared very few CDR3 sequences.

As regards this clonotype: What it recognizes is unknown.

V was clipped by 3 bases and J by 3 bases; unmatched bases: 6. From germline, CDR1 is SGHTS and CDR2 YDEGEE. The CDR3 loop spans 16 amino acids. TCR alpha and beta CDR3 regions were amplified from RNA using iRepertoire nested multiplex PCR. TCRdb reanalysed the multiplex PCR reads using MiXCR and keeps one entry per CDR3 protein. The table lists about 140,000 distinct CDR3 sequences, approximately 40% of them singletons, with roughly 20% in the top ten. Sequencing was carried out using glioma tissue, nonneoplastic brain tissue, or PBMCs (not recorded which). V gene TRBV5-8 combines with J gene TRBJ1-5, with 10 nucleotides matching TRBD1. The clonotype originates from a human donor with low-grade glioma or glioblastoma, undergoing nonglioma brain surgery, or in good health (not recorded which). The CDR3 here is CASSSGQGIFNQPQHF. DNA of the CDR3: TGTGCCAGCAGCTCGGGACAGGGGATCTTCAATCAGCCCCAGCATTTT.